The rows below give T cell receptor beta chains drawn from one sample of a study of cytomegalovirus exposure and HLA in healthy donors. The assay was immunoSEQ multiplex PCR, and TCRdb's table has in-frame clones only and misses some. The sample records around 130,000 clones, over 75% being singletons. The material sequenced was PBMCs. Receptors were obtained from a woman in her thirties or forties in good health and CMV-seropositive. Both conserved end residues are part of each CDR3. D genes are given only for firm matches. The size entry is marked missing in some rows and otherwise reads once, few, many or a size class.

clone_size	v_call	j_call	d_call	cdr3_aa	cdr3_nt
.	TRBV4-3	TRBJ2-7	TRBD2	CASSQEAGGSYEQYF	TGCGCCAGCAGCCAAGAAGCGGGAGGTTCCTACGAGCAGTACTTC
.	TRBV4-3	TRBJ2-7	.	CASSYGTLSEQYF	TGCGCCAGCAGCTACGGGACTCTTTCCGAGCAGTACTTC
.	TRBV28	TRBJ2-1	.	CASESPSSYNEQFF	TGTGCCAGCGAGTCGCCGAGCTCCTACAATGAGCAGTTCTTC
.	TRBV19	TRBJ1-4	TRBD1	CATMQEFGDRATNEKLFF	TGTGCCACGATGCAGGAATTTGGGGACAGGGCAACTAATGAAAAACTGTTTTTT
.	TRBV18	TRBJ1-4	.	CASSPPLQQHYTEELFF	TGTGCCAGCTCACCCCCCCTTCAGCAGCATTATACTGAGGAACTGTTTTTT
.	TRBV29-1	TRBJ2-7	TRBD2	CSVESPSGSSYEQYF	TGCAGCGTTGAATCGCCTAGCGGGAGCTCCTACGAGCAGTACTTC
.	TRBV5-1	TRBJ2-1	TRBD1	CASSRDARQGSNEQFF	TGCGCCAGCAGCCGAGATGCCAGACAGGGTAGCAATGAGCAGTTCTTC
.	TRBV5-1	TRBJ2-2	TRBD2	CASSLDPGAGGPTGELFF	TGCGCCAGCAGCTTGGACCCCGGGGCGGGGGGCCCCACCGGGGAGCTGTTTTTT
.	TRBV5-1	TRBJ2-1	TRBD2	CASSLTVRGGAGEQFF	TGCGCCAGCAGCTTGACTGTACGGGGGGGCGCCGGTGAGCAGTTCTTC
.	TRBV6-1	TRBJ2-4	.	CASSEALAAENIQYF	TGTGCCAGCAGTGAAGCGCTGGCGGCAGAAAACATTCAGTACTTC
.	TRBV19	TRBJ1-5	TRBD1	CASSAQGAWQPQHF	TGTGCCAGTAGTGCCCAGGGGGCTTGGCAGCCCCAGCATTTT
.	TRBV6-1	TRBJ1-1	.	CASSVGNTEAFF	TGTGCCAGCAGTGTCGGGAACACTGAAGCTTTCTTT
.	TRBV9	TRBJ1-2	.	CASSRSRDYGYTF	TGTGCCAGCAGTAGGTCCAGGGACTATGGCTACACCTTC
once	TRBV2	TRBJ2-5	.	CASSVWTKQETQYF	TGTGCCAGCAGTGTCTGGACTAAACAAGAGACCCAGTACTTC
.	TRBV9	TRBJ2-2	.	CASSSQGGTGELFF	TGTGCCAGCAGCTCCCAGGGGGGCACCGGGGAGCTGTTTTTT
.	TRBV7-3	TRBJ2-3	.	CASSLSGGPDTQYF	TGTGCCAGCAGCTTATCAGGGGGGCCAGATACGCAGTATTTT
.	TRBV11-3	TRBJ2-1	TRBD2	CASSHGTSGRWGNEQFF	TGTGCCAGCAGCCATGGGACTAGCGGTCGTTGGGGAAATGAGCAGTTCTTC
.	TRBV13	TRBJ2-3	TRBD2	CASSQSVPGGHADTQYF	TGTGCCAGCAGCCAAAGCGTACCGGGGGGGCACGCAGATACGCAGTATTTT
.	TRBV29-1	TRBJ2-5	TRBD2	CSVGRGGRETQYF	TGCAGCGTTGGCCGGGGGGGCCGGGAGACCCAGTACTTC
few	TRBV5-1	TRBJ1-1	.	CASSLGTFTLLDTEAFF	TGCGCCAGCAGCTTGGGGACATTCACTTTATTGGACACTGAAGCTTTCTTT
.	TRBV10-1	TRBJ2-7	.	CASSATGIWNEQYF	TGCGCCAGCAGTGCAACAGGGATTTGGAACGAGCAGTACTTC
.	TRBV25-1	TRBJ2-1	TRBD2	CASSTGTSSYNEQFF	TGTGCCAGCAGTACCGGGACTAGCTCCTACAATGAGCAGTTCTTC
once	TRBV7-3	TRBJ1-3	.	CASSLTGGSGNTIYF	TGTGCCAGCAGCTTAACGGGGGGTTCCGGAAACACCATATATTTT
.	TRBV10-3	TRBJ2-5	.	CAISSGQETQYF	TGTGCCATCAGCAGCGGCCAAGAGACCCAGTACTTC
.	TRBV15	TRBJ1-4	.	CATSRDLWTEYGKLFF	TGTGCCACCAGCAGAGATCTGTGGACAGAATATGGAAAACTGTTTTTT
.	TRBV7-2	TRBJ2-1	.	CASSLAGQVSYNEQFF	TGTGCCAGCAGCCTCGCAGGGCAGGTCTCCTACAATGAGCAGTTCTTC
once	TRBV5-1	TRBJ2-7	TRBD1	CASSLGQGVGEQYF	TGCGCCAGCAGCTTGGGACAGGGAGTCGGCGAGCAGTACTTC
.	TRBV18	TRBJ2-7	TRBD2	CASSQSGGAYEQYF	TGTGCCAGCTCACAAAGCGGGGGGGCTTACGAGCAGTACTTC
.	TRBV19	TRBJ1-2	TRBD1	CASRPRTGSSCGYTF	TGTGCCAGTAGACCGAGGACAGGATCGTCCTGTGGCTACACCTTC
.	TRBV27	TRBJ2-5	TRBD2	CASSLSRPSGGETQYF	TGTGCCAGCAGTTTATCGAGGCCTAGCGGTGGGGAGACCCAGTACTTC
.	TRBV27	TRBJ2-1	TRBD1	CASATGGPYNEQFF	TGTGCCAGCGCTACAGGGGGACCCTACAATGAGCAGTTCTTC
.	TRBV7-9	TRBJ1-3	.	CASSLESSGSGNTIYF	TGTGCCAGCAGCTTAGAGAGTTCAGGCTCTGGAAACACCATATATTTT
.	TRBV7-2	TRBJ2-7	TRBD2	CASSSTSGISYEQYF	TGTGCCAGCAGCTCTACTAGCGGGATCTCCTACGAGCAGTACTTC
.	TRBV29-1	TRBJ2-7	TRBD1	CSVEDRAGGSYEQYF	TGCAGCGTTGAAGATCGGGCAGGGGGCTCCTACGAGCAGTACTTC
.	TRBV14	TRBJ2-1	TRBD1	CASSQDRTGMIYPNEQFF	TGTGCCAGCAGCCAAGATAGGACAGGGATGATCTATCCTAATGAGCAGTTCTTC
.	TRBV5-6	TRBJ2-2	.	CASSVWVAGNTGELFF	TGTGCCAGCAGCGTCTGGGTGGCAGGGAACACCGGGGAGCTGTTTTTT
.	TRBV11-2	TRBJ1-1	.	CADRTGSTEAFF	TGTGCCGATCGAACAGGGAGCACTGAAGCTTTCTTT
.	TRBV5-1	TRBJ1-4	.	CASSLGGINEKLFF	TGCGCCAGCAGCTTGGGGGGCATTAATGAAAAACTGTTTTTT
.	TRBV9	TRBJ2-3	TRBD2	CASSVALGLAEITDTQYF	TGTGCCAGCAGCGTAGCATTGGGACTAGCGGAGATCACAGATACGCAGTATTTT
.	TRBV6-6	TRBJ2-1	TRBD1	CASSSPGQPYNEQFF	TGTGCCAGCAGTTCTCCGGGACAGCCCTACAATGAGCAGTTCTTC